This T cell receptor beta chain was identified during a study of blood T cell repertoires in COVID-19 (dated by TCRdb to the early 2020s). For the wider study: The collaborator samples originated in the United States, Italy and Spain and spanned the acute and convalescent phases of COVID-19. The prospective study material was composed of cDNA or gDNA derived from T cells, B-cell-depleted T cells, or PBMCs. Subjects who had been exposed to COVID-19, were actively infected with it, or had recovered from it provided the deeply sampled blood TCRbeta repertoires that made up the dataset. The repertoires were released in a freely available public database meant as a resource for research on the immune response to SARS-CoV-2. The samples were drawn from two sources: the first 160 participants of the ongoing ImmuneRACE study, and 1,254 subjects contributed by 6 global collaborators. Sample metadata almost always included a de-identified subject ID, COVID-19 status, age in years and sex. Where available, HLA class I and class II types were obtained from metadata supplied by the sample provider rather than from assay-based typing. Results and caveats for the whole study, not just this receptor: How much clinical and demographic metadata was included differed by source and by participant, and the metadata was provided uncurated.

In the prospective study, participants were roughly 18 to 100 years old, resided in 25 or so geographic areas of the United States, and were enrolled through a virtual design. In the prospective study, cohorts were assigned on the basis of participant-reported clinical history obtained from a screening survey and a study questionnaire. In the prospective study, mobile phlebotomists collected whole blood, serum and a nasopharyngeal or oropharyngeal swab from each participant. Prospective study participants could optionally give additional blood draws and questionnaires over an approximately two-month period. Blood samples from the prospective study were shipped frozen or at room temperature prior to DNA extraction. Concerning this clone itself: The antigen this receptor binds is unknown. No quality values exist for individual bases; no much larger clone is one base distant.

TCRbeta CDR3 regions were amplified from genomic DNA by means of the immunoSEQ Assay, a bias-controlled multiplex PCR. For the original study's pipeline: The number of nucleated cells in each sample was estimated by amplification of reference gene primers within the assay. Sequence reads were collapsed and filtered to measure the absolute abundance of every unique TCRbeta CDR3 rearrangement. Productive Simpson clonality was computed per sample as the square root of Simpson's diversity index over productive rearrangements. TCRdb took over this immuneACCESS table, retaining in-frame rearrangements with V and J assigned. Such tables are incomplete; in checked studies, under half of the missing clones stem from an unresolved V gene, and the remainder is unexplained. Clonal size and the V and J genes are those of that table, whereas D and trimming came from the DNA. This sample has 300,000 to 400,000 clones in its table, and roughly 85% of those were observed once. 4% to 5% of the sample is in the top ten clones.

This receptor was identified in a middle-aged woman with acute COVID-19. Sequenced input: PBMCs or T cells enriched from blood (not recorded which).

In nucleotides, the sequence is TGTGCCATCAGTGGTACGGGTAACCCGGGTGTTGCCGGGGAGCTGTTTTTT. Protein translation: CAISGTGNPGVAGELFF. The chain employs TRBV10-3 and TRBJ2-2; the D gene identity is not certain. There are 17 amino acids in the CDR3, from cysteine to phenylalanine inclusive. The sequence is cut down to CDR3 DNA, 51 bases in frame from base 1. From the germline V gene, CDR1 is ENHRY and CDR2 is SYGVKD. Cut back by 4 bases and 6 bases, the V and J ends lie 21 bases apart.